Listed here are 20 T cell receptor beta chains from one sample, sequenced in a study of T cells after posttransplantation cyclophosphamide. Sequencing was performed with immunoSEQ multiplex PCR; in TCRdb, only in-frame clones are kept and a portion is missing. The specimen has tens of thousands of clones, none found just once. The sequenced material came from PBMCs. These receptors all stem from a man aged 40-49 years in good health, CMV-negative, and a related stem cell transplant donor.

This clone came up many times. The rearrangement joins TRBV19 to TRBJ2-7; 8 bases map to TRBD2. The length of the CDR3 is 13 residues. In germline, CDR1 is LNHDA, CDR2 SQIVND (reference sequence). With 9 bases clipped from V and 3 bases from J, the junction kept 7 bases outside the gene matches. The CDR3 spells CARSTSGDYEQYV. In DNA form, the CDR3 reads TGTGCCAGATCAACTAGCGGAGACTACGAGCAGTACGTC.

This clone was counted at least ten times. The chain has TRBV6-5 and TRBJ2-1; 7 bases match TRBD2. The CDR3 is 16 amino acids. Germline V gene data show CDR1 as MNHEY and CDR2 as SVGAGI. V lost 0 bases, J lost 3 bases, and 5 bases stayed unmatched. For the CDR3, the DNA is TGTGCCAGCAGTTACTCTGGGGGGAGGGGCTACAATGAGCAGTTCTTC. Its translation is CASSYSGGRGYNEQFF.

This clone has at least ten counts. This chain connects TRBV7-9 to TRBJ2-5; weak D call: TRBD1 (6 bases). Trimming removed 2 bases from V and 0 bases from J, with 13 bases in between. Germline V CDR1 and CDR2: SEHNR, FQNEAQ (reference sequence). The CDR3 covers 16 residues. The CDR3 nucleotides read TGTGCCAGCAGCTTACTGACAGGCAGGGACCAAGAGACCCAGTACTTC. This translates into CASSLLTGRDQETQYF.

This clone was recorded many times. The chain uses TRBV15 and TRBJ2-3; tentatively, D is TRBD1 (5 bases). The CDR3 sequence is 15 residues long. V was trimmed by 5 bases and J by 2 bases, leaving 14 bases between them. Germline V gene data show CDR1 as LNHNV and CDR2 as YYDKDF (reference sequence). CDR3 DNA sequence: TGTGCCACCAGCGATCGACAGTTCTTCACAGATACGCAGTATTTT. Translated, it gives CATSDRQFFTDTQYF.

This clone was observed at least ten times. J is TRBJ1-1 and V is TRBV11-1, with unresolved D. Germline V gene sequence: CDR1 SGHAT, CDR2 FQDESV (reference sequence). This CDR3 spans 11 amino acids. Trimming shortened V by 3 bases and J by 11 bases, and 10 bases separated the two germline ends. The CDR3 nucleotides read TGTGCCAGCAGCTTGAATAGGGAGGCTTTCTTT. This codes for CASSLNREAFF.

In its sample, this clone was seen many times. V usage is TRBV27 and J usage is TRBJ1-1; 7 bases match TRBD1. Germline values: CDR1 MNHEY, CDR2 SMNVEV (reference sequence). The CDR3 is 15 amino acids. Trimming removed 4 bases from V and 5 bases from J; junction bases left unmatched: 10. CDR3 in amino acids: CASSSLQGLLTEAFF. The CDR3 DNA reads TGTGCCAGCAGTTCATTACAGGGGCTCTTGACTGAAGCTTTCTTT.

V and J are TRBV7-2 and TRBJ1-4; 9 bases agree with TRBD1. Germline loops: CDR1 SGHTA, CDR2 FQGNSA. There are 15 residues in the CDR3. J lost 4 bases, V lost 3 bases, and 3 bases had no gene match. CDR3 nucleotides: TGTGCCAGCAGCTTTACAGGGGGCATTAATGAAAAACTGTTTTTT. Amino acid sequence: CASSFTGGINEKLFF.

This clone was found many times. The chain employs TRBV10-3 and TRBJ2-1; tentative D call: TRBD1 (5 bases). The germline CDR1 and CDR2 sequences are ENHRY and SYGVKD. The CDR3 extends over 15 amino acids. V was pared by 3 bases and J by 0 bases, with 9 bases between. The DNA of the CDR3 is TGTGCCATCAGTGACTGGACAAACTCCTACAATGAGCAGTTCTTC. Amino acids: CAISDWTNSYNEQFF.

This clone was detected ten times or more. The chain recombines TRBV27 with TRBJ1-1; D is perhaps TRBD1 (5 bases). CDR1 is MNHEY and CDR2 is SMNVEV in the germline V gene (reference sequence). V gave up 5 bases and J gave up 7 bases, with 14 bases separating them. This CDR3 comprises 13 residues. The CDR3 DNA follows: TGTGCCAGCAGTCTATTAGGGGCAGATGAAGCTTTCTTT. Translating it yields CASSLLGADEAFF.

This clone was seen repeatedly, ten times or more. The gene calls are TRBV27 and TRBJ2-1; 8 positions match TRBD2. The CDR3 extends over 18 amino acids. V shed 0 bases and J 9 bases; nucleotides not matched to a gene: 16. The germline V gene has CDR1 MNHEY and CDR2 SMNVEV (reference sequence). The CDR3, as DNA: TGTGCCAGCAGTTTATCATACCCCACTCCGGGAGGGCGGAGTGAGCAGTTCTTC. The encoded protein is CASSLSYPTPGGRSEQFF.

This clone appeared a few times. The chain carries TRBV5-1 and TRBJ1-2; 12 nucleotides align to TRBD1. This CDR3 comprises 14 residues. The junction had 5 bases not matched to a gene; V was cut back by 3 bases and J by 8 bases. Germline assignment: CDR1 SGHRS and CDR2 YFSETQ. The chain's CDR3 is CASSSGQGAGGYTF. The CDR3 bases are TGCGCCAGCAGCTCGGGACAGGGGGCGGGAGGCTACACCTTC. Drawing the rest from reference TRBV5-1 and TRBJ1-2, the complete variable domain is KAGVTQTPRYLIKTRGQQVTLSCSPISGHRSVSWYQQTPGQGLQFLFEYFSETQRNKGNFPGRFSGRQFSNSRSEMNVSTLELGDSALYLCASSSGQGAGGYTFGSGTRLTVV.

This clone has at least ten counts. This chain joins TRBV6-1 and TRBJ2-7; the D gene is possibly TRBD1 (6 bases). The germline V gene encodes CDR1 MNHNS and CDR2 SASEGT. The length of the CDR3 is 13 residues. Trimming removed 6 bases from V and 3 bases from J, with 12 bases in between. In DNA, the CDR3 is TGTGCCAGCAGCCTCGGACAGCTCTACGAGCAGTACGTC. Its translation is CASSLGQLYEQYV.

In this sample, this clone turned up many times. The rearrangement uses TRBV19 and TRBJ1-2; 9 nucleotides match TRBD1. This CDR3 has 16 amino acids. Germline V lookup: CDR1 LNHDA, CDR2 SQIVND (reference sequence). Trimming at V came to 5 bases and at J to 0 bases, leaving 7 bases not matched to a gene. In nucleotides, the CDR3 is TGTGCCAGTAGTTCCCGGGACAGGGCCTCTAACTATGGCTACACCTTC. Translating it yields CASSSRDRASNYGYTF.

This clone was recorded many times. The V and J genes are TRBV4-1 and TRBJ2-7; D is unresolved. V was trimmed by 0 bases and J by 0 bases, leaving 6 bases between them. This CDR3 region has 14 residues. Germline CDR1 reads MGHRA; CDR2 reads YSYEKL. CDR3: CASSQDQDSYEQYF. CDR3 nucleotide sequence: TGCGCCAGCAGCCAAGATCAGGACTCCTACGAGCAGTACTTC.

This clone was observed many times. This rearrangement joins TRBV7-6 to TRBJ2-2; 10 bases are shared with TRBD2. V shed 1 base, J shed 5 bases, and the junction held 7 bases outside the gene matches. Germline assignment: CDR1 SGHVS and CDR2 FNYEAQ. There are 17 residues in the CDR3. The CDR3 region is CASSLEALAGSTGELFF. The CDR3 region has the DNA TGTGCCAGCAGCTTAGAGGCACTAGCGGGGAGTACCGGGGAGCTGTTTTTT.

This clone was picked up many times. The chain recombines TRBV5-1 with TRBJ1-4; 9 bases are shared with TRBD1. The CDR3 totals 15 residues. Trimming at V came to 4 bases and at J to 8 bases, leaving 9 bases not matched to a gene. Germline assignment: CDR1 SGHRS and CDR2 YFSETQ. The CDR3 DNA is TGCGCCAGCAGCCCAACAGGGGGCGGATGGGAAAAACTGTTTTTT. This codes for CASSPTGGGWEKLFF.

Many counts were recorded for this clone. This chain joins TRBV30 and TRBJ1-2; 7 positions match TRBD1. This CDR3 is built from 13 residues. Germline CDR1 GTSNPN, CDR2 SVGIG (reference sequence). V lost 8 bases and J lost 6; bases outside the gene matches: 12. CDR3 nucleotides: TGTGCCCCACCGGGACAGAAGGATGATGGCTACACCTTC. It yields the protein CAPPGQKDDGYTF.

This clone was detected only a few times. The V and J genes are TRBV2 and TRBJ2-2; the match to TRBD2 covers 8 bases. Germline CDR1 and CDR2: SNHLY and FYNNEI. Losses at the gene ends were 0 bases for V and 6 bases for J; bases not matched to a gene: 6. CDR3 length equals 16 residues. The chain's CDR3 is CASSEASGGRSGELFF. The CDR3 nucleotides are TGTGCCAGCAGTGAAGCCAGCGGGGGTAGGTCCGGGGAGCTGTTTTTT.

This clone showed up many times. The chain is built from TRBV18 and TRBJ1-5; TRBD1 is a possible D gene (5 bases). Trimming removed 1 base at V and 1 base at J, with 8 bases between. The CDR3 is 15 residues long. The V gene's germline CDR1 is KGHSH and CDR2 LQKENI. CDR3 nucleotides: TGTGCCAGCTCACCACTTGGACAAAGCAATCAGCCCCAGCATTTT. Its translation: CASSPLGQSNQPQHF.

This clone was seen repeatedly, ten times or more. This sequence joins TRBV7-3 and TRBJ2-3, with a possible D match to TRBD1 (7 bases). The germline V gene has CDR1 SGHTA and CDR2 FQGTGA. With 5 bases removed from V and 6 bases from J, the gap between germline ends came to 15 bases. The CDR3 loop spans 14 amino acids. The CDR3 sequence is CASSAAGQWDTQYF. The CDR3 DNA follows: TGTGCCAGCAGCGCCGCGGGACAGTGGGATACGCAGTATTTT. The full variable domain, with the rest looked up from reference TRBV7-3 and TRBJ2-3, is GAGVSQTPSNKVTEKGKYVELRCDPISGHTALYWYRQSLGQGPEFLIYFQGTGAADDSGLPNDRFFAVRPEGSVSTLKIQRTERGDSAVYLCASSAAGQWDTQYFGPGTRLTVL.